This is a list of T cell receptor beta chains from one sample in a study of blood T cell repertoires in COVID-19. Assay: immunoSEQ multiplex PCR; the TCRdb copy retains only in-frame clones and omits some. This sample carries roughly 240,000 clones, over 65% of them seen once, and the ten largest clones take 3.5% to 5.5%. Sequenced: peripheral blood. The receptors come from a man aged 55 to 69 who had recovered from COVID-19. Each CDR3 is given with its conserved first and last residue. D genes are given only for firm matches. The listing skips clone size in some rows; elsewhere it reads once, few, many or a size class.

v_gene,abundance,d_gene,j_gene,CDR3nt,CDR3aa
TRBV30,few,.,TRBJ1-1,TGTGCCTGGACCAGGGAAATCGGTGAAGCTTTCTTT,CAWTREIGEAFF
TRBV30,.,.,TRBJ1-2,TGTGCCCTACCCCGGACGGGGACTAACTATGGCTACACCTTC,CALPRTGTNYGYTF
TRBV24-1,.,TRBD1,TRBJ2-1,TGTGCCACCAGTGATACTGGGACAGTTACCTACAATGAGCAGTTCTTC,CATSDTGTVTYNEQFF
TRBV5-4,.,.,TRBJ2-5,TGTGCCAGCAGCTTTCGGACTCAAGAGACCCAGTACTTC,CASSFRTQETQYF
TRBV27,.,.,TRBJ2-5,TGTGCCAGCAGTTTGGGGAGAAGAGAGACCCAGTACTTC,CASSLGRRETQYF
TRBV5-1,.,TRBD1,TRBJ1-2,TGCGCCAGCAGCCACGCCGGGACAGGGGGAGATGGCTACACCTTC,CASSHAGTGGDGYTF
TRBV15,once,TRBD1,TRBJ2-7,TGTGCCACCAGCAGAGGACAGGGTTGGGAGCAGTACTTC,CATSRGQGWEQYF
TRBV14,.,.,TRBJ2-7,TGTGCCAGCAGCCAGTACAACTACGAGCAGTACTTC,CASSQYNYEQYF
TRBV3-1/TRBV3-2,.,.,TRBJ2-7,TGTGCCAGCAGCCATACCGCGTGGGGGCAGACCTACGAGCAGTACTTC,CASSHTAWGQTYEQYF
TRBV2,once,.,TRBJ2-7,TGTGCCAGCCTGTTGAGCGGAGCTGGAGAGCAGTACTTC,CASLLSGAGEQYF
TRBV18,.,TRBD2,TRBJ2-1,TGTGCCAGCTCACCAGGGACTAGCGGGGCCCATGAGCAGTTCTTC,CASSPGTSGAHEQFF
TRBV7-8,.,.,TRBJ2-7,TGTGCCAGCAGCCGCCTAGCCTACGAGCAGTACTTC,CASSRLAYEQYF
TRBV2,.,.,TRBJ1-5,TGTGCCAGCAGTGACAGGGGCCTGAGCAATCAGCCCCAGCATTTT,CASSDRGLSNQPQHF
TRBV19,.,.,TRBJ1-6,TGTGCCAGTAGTATAAGGGGCACCGGGGGAAGAAATGGGTCACCCCTCCACTTT,CASSIRGTGGRNGSPLHF
TRBV3-1/TRBV3-2,.,.,TRBJ2-4,TGTGCCAGCAGCCAGGGCCCCCCGATTCAGTACTTC,CASSQGPPIQYF
TRBV3-1/TRBV3-2,.,TRBD2,TRBJ2-1,TGTGCCAGCAGCCAAGAGTCACTAGCGGGGAACAATGAGCAGTTCTTC,CASSQESLAGNNEQFF
TRBV6-5,.,.,TRBJ1-1,TGTGCCAGCAGTAAGACAGGCAACACTGAAGCTTTCTTT,CASSKTGNTEAFF
TRBV12-3/TRBV12-4,.,.,TRBJ2-5,TGTGCCAGCAGTTTAGGCCAGAGGGAGACCCAGTACTTC,CASSLGQRETQYF
TRBV30,.,TRBD1,TRBJ2-7,TGTGCCTGGAGTGCGGACAGGGTCCACGAGCAGTACTTC,CAWSADRVHEQYF
TRBV6-6,.,TRBD1,TRBJ2-2,TGTGCCAGCAGTGGACAGGGGTCCGGGGAGCTGTTTTTT,CASSGQGSGELFF
TRBV5-4,.,TRBD1,TRBJ1-4,TGTGCCAGCAGCAGCCAAAAGACAGGGGGCAGGACTAATGAAAAACTGTTTTTT,CASSSQKTGGRTNEKLFF
TRBV5-5,.,.,TRBJ2-7,TGTGCCAGCAGCTTAAACAGAGACTACGAGCAGTACTTC,CASSLNRDYEQYF